The 7 T cell receptor beta chains given below trace back to one sample, sequenced in a study of response to subunit inactivated influenza vaccine. Via MiXCR, TCRdb re-called the RT-PCR reads, giving one row per CDR3 protein. The sample shows about 520,000 distinct CDR3 sequences, about 25% of them seen only once. The starting material was CD4+ T cells sorted from PBMCs, obtained roughly 5 days after vaccination. Source of these receptors: a man aged 50-60 years who received an inactivated influenza vaccine.

This chain links TRBV12-3 or TRBV12-4 with TRBJ2-2; the D call may be TRBD1 or TRBD2 (5 bases each). This CDR3 has 14 residues. The ends were cut back, 6 bases at V and 5 bases at J, with 13 bases in the middle. The CDR3 region is CASRRDGITGELFF. In nucleotides, the CDR3 is TGTGCCAGCAGGAGGGACGGTATAACCGGGGAGCTGTTTTTT.

This clonotype was detected many times. V usage is TRBV12-3 or TRBV12-4 and J usage is TRBJ1-3; the D gene is possibly TRBD1 (5 bases). The length of the CDR3 is 15 residues. Trimming cost V 6 bases and J 3 bases, with 15 bases left between them. For the CDR3, the DNA is TGTGCCAGCAGCCTAGGGGTTTCTGATGGAAACACCATATATTTT. This translates into CASSLGVSDGNTIYF.

This clonotype was observed a handful of times. This chain links TRBV6-5 with TRBJ2-7; 13 positions agree with TRBD2. Losses at the gene ends were 4 bases for V and 7 bases for J; bases not matched to a gene: 7. Germline V gives CDR1 MNHEY, CDR2 SVGAGI. The CDR3 covers 15 residues. CDR3 region: CASSSRLAGGSEQYF. DNA for the CDR3: TGTGCCAGCAGTTCCCGACTAGCGGGAGGATCGGAGCAGTACTTC.

The V and J genes are TRBV28 and TRBJ2-1; 9 bases map to TRBD2. CDR3 length: 13 amino acids. Germline values: CDR1 MDHEN, CDR2 SYDVKM. Trimming removed 7 bases from V and 3 bases from J; junction bases left unmatched: 1. CDR3 protein: CASISGSYNEQFF. The CDR3 DNA reads TGTGCCAGCATTAGCGGGAGCTACAATGAGCAGTTCTTC.

There are a few counts of this clonotype. The chain recombines TRBV12-3 or TRBV12-4 with TRBJ2-1; no clear D. CDR3 length: 13 amino acids. V was clipped by 8 bases and J by 6 bases, with 14 bases between them. The CDR3 coding sequence is TGTGCCAGCGGAGACCTCCTGGGCAATGAGCAGTTCTTC. Amino acids: CASGDLLGNEQFF.

This clonotype was found a few times. The chain joins TRBV12-3 or TRBV12-4 to TRBJ1-5; D gene uncertain. Trimming took off 2 bases at V and 6 bases at J, with 8 bases between the two ends. This CDR3 has 13 amino acids. The CDR3 loop reads CASSLMGRQPQHF. The CDR3 DNA reads TGTGCCAGCAGTTTAATGGGTCGTCAGCCCCAGCATTTT.

The chain joins TRBV6-1 to TRBJ2-5, with 12 bases aligning to TRBD2. The length of the CDR3 is 15 residues. Losses at the gene ends were 5 bases for V and 4 bases for J; bases not matched to a gene: 5. The germline V gene encodes CDR1 MNHNS and CDR2 SASEGT. CDR3 residues: CASSPGLAGIETQYF. The CDR3 DNA sequence: TGTGCCAGCAGTCCCGGACTAGCGGGGATAGAGACCCAGTACTTC.